The 26 T cell receptor beta chains in this list originate from one sample, sequenced in a study of T cells in localized non-small cell lung cancer. Only in-frame clones appear in the TCRdb table, and some are missing; sequencing was by immunoSEQ multiplex PCR. In the table there are about 40,000 clones, more than 75% of which are singletons. The specimen comprised peripheral blood, sampled before any cancer treatment. The receptor source for this set is a man aged 35 to 69 with stage I lung adenocarcinoma.

CDR3 nucleotides: TGTGCCAGTAGTATAAGAGGACAGGGGAACGAGCAGTACTTC. It translates to CASSIRGQGNEQYF. The V call is TRBV19, the J call TRBJ2-7; 9 bases align to TRBD1. Germline V CDR1 and CDR2: LNHDA, SQIVND (reference sequence). The CDR3 consists of 14 residues. V was clipped by 2 bases and J by 5 bases; unmatched bases: 4.

The V call is TRBV19, the J call TRBJ2-4; 11 bases are shared with TRBD1. Germline V gene sequence: CDR1 LNHDA, CDR2 SQIVND (reference sequence). Trimming cost V 9 bases and J 1 base; bases outside gene matches: 11. This CDR3 has 17 residues. This CDR3 is CASRDRGRGGAKNIQYF. The CDR3 DNA reads TGTGCCAGCCGGGACAGGGGGAGAGGGGGTGCCAAAAACATTCAGTACTTC.

This clone was found once. This chain links TRBV27 with TRBJ2-3, with D unresolved. V lost 5 bases, J lost 6 bases, and 12 bases lay in between. The CDR3 is made up of 13 amino acids. The germline V gene encodes CDR1 MNHEY and CDR2 SMNVEV (reference sequence). The CDR3 nucleotides read TGTGCCAGCAGTCAGTGGGGTAAGGATACGCAGTATTTT. This gives the protein CASSQWGKDTQYF.

To note about this clone: Germline and junction disagree at one end, which may indicate a read error. The chain combines TRBV7-7 with TRBJ2-7, with 12 bases aligning to TRBD1. CDR3 length: 15 amino acids. CDR1 SSHAT and CDR2 FNYEAQ come from the germline V gene (reference sequence). The CDR3 loop reads CASSLGTGGMYEQYF. The CDR3 DNA sequence: TGTGCTAGCAGCCTCGGGACAGGGGGCATGTACGAGCAGTACTTC.

The chain links TRBV5-1 to TRBJ1-4; D gene ambiguous. CDR1 is SGHRS, CDR2 YFSETQ, per germline. This CDR3 is built from 14 residues. The V and J ends lost 4 bases and 4 bases respectively, with 11 bases between them. Written as DNA, the CDR3 is TGCGCCAGCAGCCCCGGAATGGATAATGAAAAACTGTTTTTT. Encoded protein: CASSPGMDNEKLFF.

This clone was seen a handful of times. CDR3 nucleotide sequence: TGTGCCAGCAGCGAGGGACTCCTCCACTCTCTGAACACCGGGGAGCTGTTTTTT. This encodes CASSEGLLHSLNTGELFF. The chain couples TRBV7-2 to TRBJ2-2; tentative D call: TRBD2 (6 bases). V was cut by 5 bases and J by 1 base, with 20 bases left in between. This CDR3 has 18 residues. Germline V gives CDR1 SGHTA, CDR2 FQGNSA.

The chain uses TRBV10-3 and TRBJ2-3; a possible D gene is TRBD2 (5 bases). CDR1 and CDR2 from the germline V gene are ENHRY and SYGVKD. The CDR3 is made up of 14 amino acids. Deletions cut 2 bases from V and 4 bases from J, with 10 bases between. The CDR3 spells CAISEAKLADTQYF. The CDR3 DNA reads as TGTGCCATCAGTGAGGCGAAACTAGCAGATACGCAGTATTTT.

The CDR3: CASSSPGGYTF. The DNA for the CDR3 is TGTGCCAGTAGCTCCCCGGGGGGCTACACCTTC. The chain joins TRBV19 to TRBJ1-2; unclear D gene. V lost 6 bases and J 8 bases, leaving 10 bases between the germline ends. The CDR3 consists of 11 residues. From germline, CDR1 is LNHDA and CDR2 SQIVND (reference sequence).

This clone was picked up a small number of times. The chain combines TRBV28 with TRBJ2-3, with D unresolved. The V and J ends lost 6 bases and 1 base respectively, with 14 bases between them. The germline V gene has CDR1 MDHEN and CDR2 SYDVKM. The CDR3 consists of 15 residues. Written as DNA, the CDR3 is TGTGCCAGCAGGAGGAGAGCTTGGGGCACAGATACGCAGTATTTT. It is translated as CASRRRAWGTDTQYF. The whole variable domain, filled in from reference TRBV28 and TRBJ2-3, reads DVKVTQSSRYLVKRTGEKVFLECVQDMDHENMFWYRQDPGLGLRLIYFSYDVKMKEKGDIPEGYSVSREKKERFSLILESASTNQTSMYLCASRRRAWGTDTQYFGPGTRLTVL.

The chain uses TRBV9 and TRBJ2-2; D gene ambiguous. The CDR3 extends over 16 amino acids. The V and J ends lost 1 base and 4 bases respectively, with 14 bases between them. Looked up from germline, CDR1 is SGDLS and CDR2 is YYNGEE. The CDR3 loop reads CASSVRVATGTGELFF. CDR3 coding DNA: TGTGCCAGCAGCGTAAGGGTCGCCACGGGCACCGGGGAGCTGTTTTTT.

V and J are TRBV5-1 and TRBJ2-7; TRBD2 might be the D (5 bases). The CDR3 contains 16 residues. Trimming took 0 bases from V and 0 from J, leaving 13 bases between them. The germline CDR1 and CDR2 sequences are SGHRS and YFSETQ. CDR3 DNA: TGCGCCAGCAGCTTGGACACCCGGGGAAGCTCCTACGAGCAGTACTTC. Translation gives CASSLDTRGSSYEQYF. Using reference TRBV5-1 and TRBJ2-7 for the parts outside the CDR3, the full variable domain is KAGVTQTPRYLIKTRGQQVTLSCSPISGHRSVSWYQQTPGQGLQFLFEYFSETQRNKGNFPGRFSGRQFSNSRSEMNVSTLELGDSALYLCASSLDTRGSSYEQYFGPGTRLTVT.

The genes are TRBV28 and TRBJ1-5; 8 bases match TRBD1. With V trimmed by 6 bases and J by 6 bases, 7 bases remained unmatched. The germline V gene encodes CDR1 MDHEN and CDR2 SYDVKM. The CDR3 length is 14 residues. The CDR3 DNA follows: TGTGCCAGCAGCAGACAGGGGTGGGGTCAGCCCCAGCATTTT. This sequence encodes CASSRQGWGQPQHF.

This clone appeared once. The chain combines TRBV27 with TRBJ1-5; no reliable D call. This CDR3 region has 15 residues. V lost 5 bases and J lost 6, with 17 bases in between. Germline CDR1 is MNHEY and CDR2 is SMNVEV (reference sequence). DNA for the CDR3: TGTGCCAGCAGTCCGCAGGATCCCCGCGGTCAGCCCCAGCATTTT. It is translated as CASSPQDPRGQPQHF.

V and J are TRBV7-3 and TRBJ2-3; TRBD1 might be the D (5 bases). V lost 4 bases and J 2 bases, leaving 10 bases between the germline ends. The CDR3 is 14 residues long. Germline V gene lookup returns CDR1 SGHTA and CDR2 FQGTGA. The CDR3 sequence: CASSSTANTDTQYF. CDR3 sequence (DNA): TGTGCCAGCAGCTCGACAGCCAACACAGATACGCAGTATTTT.

V is TRBV28 and J is TRBJ1-5; D is undetermined. Germline CDR1 and CDR2: MDHEN and SYDVKM. Trimming pared 5 bases from V and 2 bases from J, leaving 13 bases between. The CDR3 is made up of 15 amino acids. The CDR3 nucleotides are TGTGCCAGCAGTGATCTCGGAGCGGGCAATCAGCCCCAGCATTTT. As protein: CASSDLGAGNQPQHF.

The chain uses TRBV6-6 and TRBJ2-1; 11 positions agree with TRBD2. Trimming took 4 bases from V and 7 from J; bases not matched to a gene: 9. The CDR3 is 16 residues long. Germline-derived CDR1 and CDR2 are MNHNY and SVGAGI (reference sequence). As DNA, the CDR3 is TGTGCCAGCAGTTCCCTTAGCGGGAGGGCCGGGAATGAGCAGTTCTTC. It yields the protein CASSSLSGRAGNEQFF.

CDR3 region: CASTYRSGETQYF. CDR3 coding DNA: TGTGCCAGCACCTATAGATCTGGGGAGACCCAGTACTTC. This sequence joins TRBV27 and TRBJ2-5, with D hard to call. There are 13 residues in the CDR3. Germline lookup yields CDR1 MNHEY and CDR2 SMNVEV (reference sequence). V was shortened by 7 bases and J by 5 bases, with 14 bases between the two germline ends.

The J gene is TRBJ2-1, the V gene TRBV2, with 8 bases that match TRBD1. Germline V gene sequence: CDR1 SNHLY, CDR2 FYNNEI. V lost 5 bases and J lost 7; bases outside the gene matches: 13. The CDR3 runs to 16 residues. CDR3 nucleotide sequence: TGTGCCAGCAGTACGCAGGGGGCAAGAGTAGGGAATGAGCAGTTCTTC. This translates into CASSTQGARVGNEQFF.

The chain carries TRBV28 and TRBJ1-1, with D tentatively TRBD1 (5 bases). V dropped 1 base and J dropped 1 base, with 10 bases sitting between them. The CDR3 length is 15 residues. Looked up from germline, CDR1 is MDHEN and CDR2 is SYDVKM. The CDR3, as DNA: TGTGCCAGCAGTTTATACGGGGGACCGAACACTGAAGCTTTCTTT. Translation gives CASSLYGGPNTEAFF.

The CDR3 is CASSVGASGNNEQFF. CDR3 nucleotide sequence: TGTGCCAGCAGCGTGGGGGCTAGCGGGAACAATGAGCAGTTCTTC. The chain has TRBV9 and TRBJ2-1, with 9 bases fitting TRBD2. Trimming took 2 bases from V and 5 from J; bases not matched to a gene: 5. The CDR3 sequence is 15 residues long. In germline, CDR1 is SGDLS, CDR2 YYNGEE.

This clone appeared a few times. The J gene is TRBJ2-7, the V gene TRBV5-1, with 8 bases fitting TRBD1. Unmatched junction bases numbered 8, after V lost 4 bases and J lost 2 bases. CDR3 size: 15 residues. Per germline, CDR1 SGHRS and CDR2 YFSETQ. The CDR3 DNA is TGCGCCAGCAGCCTTGGGACAGGACCAGCCTACGAGCAGTACTTC. Translated: CASSLGTGPAYEQYF.

The chain uses TRBV6-6 and TRBJ1-5, with unresolved D. V gave up 6 bases and J gave up 9 bases, with 6 bases separating them. The germline gives CDR1 MNHNY, CDR2 SVGAGI (reference sequence). This CDR3 spans 10 amino acids. The CDR3 sequence: CASSEGPQHF. CDR3 in DNA: TGTGCCAGCAGCGAGGGGCCCCAGCATTTT.

The rearrangement uses TRBV2 and TRBJ2-7; D is unresolved. The length of the CDR3 is 11 residues. Germline lookup yields CDR1 SNHLY and CDR2 FYNNEI. Trimming removed 6 bases from V and 9 bases from J, with 12 bases in between. The CDR3 DNA sequence: TGTGCCAGCAGGCTCGACACGTGGCAGTACTTC. This translates into CASRLDTWQYF.

V gene TRBV11-2 combines with J gene TRBJ2-7; either TRBD1 or TRBD2 may supply D (5 bases each). V was shortened by 1 base and J by 6 bases, with 16 bases between the two germline ends. Germline CDR1 is SGHAT and CDR2 is FQNNGV. The CDR3 spans 15 residues. As DNA, the CDR3 is TGTGCCAGCAGCTTAGCAGCCGAGGGGATCCTCGAGCAGTACTTC. Protein: CASSLAAEGILEQYF.

The rearrangement joins TRBV5-4 to TRBJ2-1; D is undetermined. V was pared by 0 bases and J by 2 bases, with 6 bases between. CDR1 is SGHNT, CDR2 YYREEE, per germline (reference sequence). The CDR3 is 14 amino acids. The CDR3 loop reads CASSLEGTYNEQFF. CDR3 DNA: TGTGCCAGCAGCTTGGAGGGAACCTACAATGAGCAGTTCTTC.

The chain combines TRBV6-4 with TRBJ1-2, with D possibly TRBD1 on 6 matching bases. The germline V and J ends were trimmed by 0 bases and 7 bases, with 18 bases remaining between them. CDR3 length: 16 residues. The germline gives CDR1 MRHNA, CDR2 SNTAGT. CDR3 region: CASSDSTGGAVSGYTF. For the CDR3, the DNA is TGTGCCAGCAGTGACTCGACCGGGGGGGCCGTCTCTGGCTACACCTTC.